Listed below are T cell receptor beta chains from one sample, sequenced in a study of blood T cells in healthy people across ages. TCRdb independently ran MiXCR on the 5' RACE reads; one entry per CDR3 protein. The table has hundreds of thousands of distinct CDR3 sequences, around 50% seen once. What was sequenced was blood. These receptors all come from an elderly man in good health. CDR3s include the opening cysteine and the closing phenylalanine or tryptophan. D genes are given only for firm matches. Where a row states a size, it is once, few, many or the class of an expanded clone; other rows omit it.

D gene | clone size | J gene | V gene | CDR3 DNA | CDR3 protein
NA | NA | TRBJ2-1 | TRBV3-1 | TGTGCCGCCGGGACTCCCTCCTACAATGAGCAGTTCTTC | CAAGTPSYNEQFF
NA | NA | TRBJ2-1 | TRBV20-1 | TGCAGTGCTTTAGCGCATAGCTCCTACAATGAGCAGTTCTTC | CSALAHSSYNEQFF
TRBD1 | NA | TRBJ2-6 | TRBV29-1 | TGCAGCGTTGAGTCGGGGACAGGGGTCCGCTCTGGGGCCAACGTCCTGACTTTC | CSVESGTGVRSGANVLTF
NA | NA | TRBJ2-4 | TRBV21-1 | TGTGCCAGCATCCGAGCGCAGTACTTC | CASIRAQYF
NA | NA | TRBJ2-5 | TRBV28 | TGTGCCAGCAGTTCCATAGGGGATACCCAAGAGACCCAGTACTTC | CASSSIGDTQETQYF
NA | NA | TRBJ2-5 | TRBV29-1 | TGCAGCGCTTGGACTGGGACCCAGTACTTC | CSAWTGTQYF
NA | many | TRBJ2-7 | TRBV10-3 | TGTGCCATCAGTTCAGGGGTGGTCCCTTCTTCCTACGAGCAGTACTTC | CAISSGVVPSSYEQYF
NA | NA | TRBJ1-5 | TRBV10-3 | TGTGCCATCAGTGAGTCGTTCGGTGGAGGAGATCAGCCCCAGCATTTT | CAISESFGGGDQPQHF
NA | NA | TRBJ2-3 | TRBV2 | TGTGCCAGCAGTGGCCATGCACGTACGCAGTATTTT | CASSGHARTQYF
NA | few | TRBJ2-5 | TRBV6-5 | TGTGCCAGCAGCCATGCCACAGATCAAGAGACCCAGTACTTC | CASSHATDQETQYF
NA | NA | TRBJ2-1 | TRBV7-3 | TGTGCCAGCAGCCGACAACAGTCCCCCTACAATGAGCAGTTCTTC | CASSRQQSPYNEQFF
NA | many | TRBJ2-1 | TRBV7-2 | TGTGCCAGCAGCCTCACCACAGGGTACAATGAGCAGTTCTTC | CASSLTTGYNEQFF
TRBD1 | NA | TRBJ2-3 | TRBV20-1 | TGCAGTGCTAGCGGGGGACAGGGGGCAACAGATACGCAGTATTTT | CSASGGQGATDTQYF
TRBD2 | few | TRBJ2-5 | TRBV12-3/TRBV12-4 | TGTGCCAGCAGAAGTCGACTAGCGGGAGTGGAGACCCAGTACTTC | CASRSRLAGVETQYF
TRBD1 | NA | TRBJ2-3 | TRBV2 | TGTGCCAGCAGGACGGGACAGCCAGGGGATACGCACTATTTT | CASRTGQPGDTHYF
TRBD2 | few | TRBJ2-1 | TRBV27 | TGTGCCAGCAGTTTCGGGACTAGCCCCGTGAATGAGCAGTTCTTC | CASSFGTSPVNEQFF
TRBD1 | few | TRBJ2-5 | TRBV5-1 | TGCGCCAGCAGCTTAGCGGACAGGGGAGAGACCCAGTACTTC | CASSLADRGETQYF
NA | NA | TRBJ2-1 | TRBV25-1 | TGTGCCAGCAGTGAGGCGGCATACAATGAGCAGTTCTTC | CASSEAAYNEQFF
NA | NA | TRBJ2-3 | TRBV7-2 | TGTGCCAGCAGCCCCTGGCGAGGAGGAGGAGGAAGCGCAGATACGCAGTATTTT | CASSPWRGGGGSADTQYF
TRBD1 | NA | TRBJ2-5 | TRBV20-1 | TGCAGTGCTAGAGTTGTACAGGGGACAGAGACCCAGTACTTC | CSARVVQGTETQYF
TRBD1 | NA | TRBJ2-7 | TRBV12-3/TRBV12-4 | TGTGCCAGCAGTTTAAGACAGGGTTGGGACGAGCAGTACTTC | CASSLRQGWDEQYF
TRBD2 | NA | TRBJ2-3 | TRBV4-2 | TGTGCCAGCAGCCAAGTTACAAGCGGGGGGAGCACAGATACGCAGTATTTT | CASSQVTSGGSTDTQYF
NA | once | TRBJ2-7 | TRBV28 | TGTGCCAGCAGTAAAGGGACGGAGCGATTCTACGAGCAGTACTTC | CASSKGTERFYEQYF
TRBD2 | few | TRBJ2-1 | TRBV2 | TGTGCCAGCAGTGGGACTAGCGGGAGGAACAATGAGCAGTTCTTC | CASSGTSGRNNEQFF
NA | few | TRBJ1-5 | TRBV5-1 | TGCGCCAGCTCCCACGGGGGGCAGGGTCAGCCCCAGCATTTT | CASSHGGQGQPQHF
NA | NA | TRBJ2-2 | TRBV12-3/TRBV12-4 | TGTGCCAGCAGTTTTGGGGAAGCGAACACCGGGGAGCTGTTTTTT | CASSFGEANTGELFF
TRBD2 | many | TRBJ2-5 | TRBV2 | TGTGCCAGCAGAGGTGGATCGGGGGGGCAGGAGACCCAGTACTTC | CASRGGSGGQETQYF
NA | few | TRBJ2-5 | TRBV6-5 | TGTGCCAGCAGTGGCCAACTAGGTGGGGATAAGACCCAGTACTTC | CASSGQLGGDKTQYF
NA | NA | TRBJ2-2 | TRBV5-1 | TGCGCCAGCAGCTTGCAGGCGGATAACACCGGGGAGCTGTTTTTT | CASSLQADNTGELFF
NA | many | TRBJ2-3 | TRBV7-3 | TGTGCCAGCAGCTCAATGGCCCAGAGACGCACAGATACGCAGTATTTT | CASSSMAQRRTDTQYF
NA | NA | TRBJ1-6 | TRBV7-9 | TGTGCCAGCAGCTCCCTCCGGAGGGGCCATAATTCACCCCTCCACTTT | CASSSLRRGHNSPLHF
NA | once | TRBJ1-2 | TRBV7-2 | TGTGCCAGCAGCTTAGCCGGGACTGGCTACACCTTC | CASSLAGTGYTF
NA | few | TRBJ2-1 | TRBV5-1 | TGCGCCAGCAGCTTGAACAGGGAACCCTACAATGAGCAGTTCTTC | CASSLNREPYNEQFF
NA | few | TRBJ2-5 | TRBV12-3/TRBV12-4 | TGTGCCAGCAGTAACGGGAGACAGTACAATGAGCAGTACTTC | CASSNGRQYNEQYF
TRBD1 | NA | TRBJ2-5 | TRBV11-2 | TGTGCCAGCAGCCCTAGGCCAGGGGGCGTAGAGACCCAGTACTTC | CASSPRPGGVETQYF
TRBD1 | NA | TRBJ2-7 | TRBV5-1 | TGCGCCAGCAGCCCGACAGGGGAGCGCTACGAGCAGTACTTC | CASSPTGERYEQYF
TRBD1 | NA | TRBJ2-5 | TRBV24-1 | TGTGCCACTTCTCCCGCCGGGACAGCCCAAGAGACCCAGTACTTC | CATSPAGTAQETQYF
TRBD1 | many | TRBJ1-5 | TRBV5-1 | TGTGCCAGCAGCTTGGGGACAGGCAATCAGCCCCAGCATTTT | CASSLGTGNQPQHF
TRBD1 | NA | TRBJ2-4 | TRBV29-1 | TGCAGCGTTGGTTCGGACAGGGGAGAGCAGTACTTC | CSVGSDRGEQYF
NA | NA | TRBJ2-5 | TRBV27 | TGTGCCAGCAGTTCTACCAGACTACAAGAGACCCAGTACTTC | CASSSTRLQETQYF
TRBD2 | few | TRBJ2-7 | TRBV7-8 | TGTGCCAGCAGCTCCCGGGAGGGCAGCTCCTACGAGCAGTACTTC | CASSSREGSSYEQYF
TRBD2 | few | TRBJ2-3 | TRBV4-3 | TGCGCCAGCAGCCAAGTAGCGGGGGGGATTGCAGATACGCAGTATTTT | CASSQVAGGIADTQYF
TRBD1 | NA | TRBJ2-7 | TRBV29-1 | TGCAGCGTTTGGACAGGGTCATACGAGCAGTACTTC | CSVWTGSYEQYF